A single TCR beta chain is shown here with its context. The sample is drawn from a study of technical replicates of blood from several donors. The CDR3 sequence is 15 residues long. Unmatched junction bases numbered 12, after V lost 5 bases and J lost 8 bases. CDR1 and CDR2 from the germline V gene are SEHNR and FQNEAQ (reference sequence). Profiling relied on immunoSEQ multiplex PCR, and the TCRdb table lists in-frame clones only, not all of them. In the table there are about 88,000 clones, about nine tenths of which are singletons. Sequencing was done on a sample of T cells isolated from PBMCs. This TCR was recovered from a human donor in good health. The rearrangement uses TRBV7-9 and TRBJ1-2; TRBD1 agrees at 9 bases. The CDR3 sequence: CASSPPMGQGGGYTF. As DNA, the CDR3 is TGTGCCAGCAGCCCACCGATGGGACAGGGAGGCGGCTACACCTTC.